Each of the 26 T cell receptor beta chains below was sequenced from the same sample in a study of blood T cell repertoires in COVID-19. Assay: immunoSEQ multiplex PCR; the TCRdb copy retains only in-frame clones and omits some. The sample holds a few hundred thousand clones; approximately 79% are singletons and the top ten take under 5%. Material: PBMCs or T cells enriched from blood (not recorded which). The source of these receptors is a young man with acute COVID-19.

The J gene is TRBJ2-5, the V gene TRBV6-5; 12 bases line up with TRBD2. This CDR3 region has 15 residues. Trimming at V came to 6 bases and at J to 5 bases, leaving 7 bases not matched to a gene. Germline CDR1 is MNHEY and CDR2 is SVGAGI. CDR3: CASSSLAGGGETQYF. The DNA for the CDR3 is TGTGCCAGCAGCTCACTAGCGGGGGGCGGGGAGACCCAGTACTTC.

The V gene is TRBV6-5, the J gene TRBJ2-7, with a tentative D call TRBD1 (6 bases). CDR1 is MNHEY and CDR2 is SVGAGI in the germline V gene. The CDR3 covers 14 residues. V shed 5 bases and J shed 3 bases, with 14 bases lying between them. CDR3 bases: TGTGCCAGCAGTCTATCCGGGACAATCTACGAGCAGTACGTC. It translates to CASSLSGTIYEQYV.

V gene TRBV2 combines with J gene TRBJ1-5; 8 bases agree with TRBD1. The CDR3 contains 14 residues. V lost 6 bases, J lost 1 base, and 2 bases stayed unmatched. Germline V gives CDR1 SNHLY, CDR2 FYNNEI. CDR3 protein: CASRDRASNQPQHF. The CDR3 DNA reads as TGTGCCAGCAGGGACAGGGCAAGCAATCAGCCCCAGCATTTT.

This sequence joins TRBV4-1 and TRBJ2-1; TRBD1 aligns across 9 bases. The CDR3 sequence is 17 residues long. The J segment lost 0 bases and the V segment lost 3 bases, leaving 6 bases of the junction unmatched. Germline V CDR1 and CDR2: MGHRA, YSYEKL. CDR3 sequence (DNA): TGCGCCAGCAGCCAGCGGACAGGGGACAGCTCCTACAATGAGCAGTTCTTC. Translated: CASSQRTGDSSYNEQFF.

This sequence joins TRBV6-5 and TRBJ2-5; D might be TRBD1 (6 bases). The V end was cut by 2 bases, the J end by 1 base, with 11 bases between. The CDR3 is 15 amino acids. In germline, CDR1 is MNHEY, CDR2 SVGAGI. The CDR3 protein is CASSYGGQIQETQYF. CDR3 bases: TGTGCCAGCAGTTACGGAGGACAGATCCAAGAGACCCAGTACTTC.

This rearrangement joins TRBV11-2 to TRBJ2-2; no reliable D call. The CDR3 loop spans 17 amino acids. Germline V CDR1 and CDR2: SGHAT, FQNNGV. Between the trimmed V and J ends, which lost 4 bases and 6 bases, there was a span of 21 bases. In nucleotides, the CDR3 is TGTGCCAGCAGCTCGAACTCTTTAGTTGTGTCTTCCGGGGAGCTGTTTTTT. It specifies CASSSNSLVVSSGELFF.

The V call is TRBV18, the J call TRBJ1-3, with no clear D. The germline gives CDR1 KGHSH, CDR2 LQKENI. This CDR3 comprises 12 residues. V was pared by 0 bases and J by 8 bases, with 5 bases between. For the CDR3, the DNA is TGTGCCAGCTCACCACCTTTAGACACCATATATTTT. Translated, it gives CASSPPLDTIYF. Together with reference TRBV18 and TRBJ1-3, the CDR3 gives the full variable domain: NAGVMQNPRHLVRRRGQEARLRCSPMKGHSHVYWYRQLPEEGLKFMVYLQKENIIDESGMPKERFSAEFPKEGPSILRIQQVVRGDSAAYFCASSPPLDTIYFGEGSWLTVV.

The chain joins TRBV13 to TRBJ1-4, with a weak D call TRBD1 (5 bases). With 5 bases removed from V and 12 bases from J, the gap between germline ends came to 13 bases. The length of the CDR3 is 12 residues. Per germline, CDR1 PRHDT and CDR2 FYEKMQ (reference sequence). The CDR3 nucleotides are TGTGCCAGCAGCCCACCGTCCAGGGAACTGTTTTTT. The encoded protein is CASSPPSRELFF.

The V call is TRBV5-1, the J call TRBJ2-7; D not resolved. The CDR3 is 13 amino acids. Germline values: CDR1 SGHRS, CDR2 YFSETQ. The CDR3 DNA reads as TGTGCCAGCAGCTTCGACGGAGCCTACGAGCAGTACGTC. Translated, it gives CASSFDGAYEQYV.

The chain employs TRBV7-6 and TRBJ1-5, with D hard to call. The germline V gene encodes CDR1 SGHVS and CDR2 FNYEAQ. The length of the CDR3 is 13 residues. With 4 bases removed from V and 0 bases from J, the gap between germline ends came to 4 bases. The CDR3 loop reads CASSSYSNQPQHF. DNA for the CDR3: TGTGCCAGCAGCTCCTATAGCAATCAGCCCCAGCATTTT.

This clone appeared once. The chain links TRBV28 to TRBJ1-5, with D unresolved. This CDR3 spans 17 amino acids. The ends were cut back, 6 bases at V and 0 bases at J, with 18 bases in the middle. Germline lookup yields CDR1 MDHEN and CDR2 SYDVKM. CDR3 protein: CASRETQAPYSNQPQHF. The CDR3 DNA sequence: TGTGCCAGCAGGGAAACGCAGGCCCCTTATAGCAATCAGCCCCAGCATTTT.

The rearrangement joins TRBV19 to TRBJ2-1; perhaps TRBD1 as D (6 bases). In germline, CDR1 is LNHDA, CDR2 SQIVND (reference sequence). V lost 2 bases, J lost 6 bases, and 20 bases lay in between. This CDR3 is 17 amino acids long. The CDR3 is CASSITRGGSRSNEQFF. The CDR3 DNA reads as TGTGCCAGTAGTATAACGCGAGGGGGATCCCGCTCCAATGAGCAGTTCTTC.

The V call is TRBV5-6, the J call TRBJ1-6; 7 bases are a match to TRBD1. Germline V CDR1 and CDR2: SGHDT, YYEEEE. The junction had 8 bases not matched to a gene; V was cut back by 3 bases and J by 8 bases. This CDR3 comprises 15 residues. CDR3 amino acids: CASSSVQGRHSPLHF. CDR3 nucleotides: TGTGCCAGCAGCTCCGTACAGGGGAGGCATTCACCCCTCCACTTT.

This chain uses TRBV12-3 or TRBV12-4 with TRBJ1-2; 8 nucleotides agree with TRBD1. The CDR3 consists of 13 residues. V gave up 4 bases and J gave up 8 bases; unmatched junction bases: 6. CDR3 sequence: CASSYGTGGGYTF. The CDR3 DNA reads as TGTGCCAGCAGTTATGGGACAGGCGGGGGCTACACCTTC.

The CDR3 protein is CASSAGDRAMNTEAFF. CDR3 in DNA: TGTGCCAGTAGTGCCGGGGACAGGGCGATGAACACTGAAGCTTTCTTT. The V gene is TRBV19, the J gene TRBJ1-1, with 9 bases aligning to TRBD1. The CDR3 has 16 amino acids. Germline V lookup: CDR1 LNHDA, CDR2 SQIVND (reference sequence). The V gene end was trimmed by 5 bases and the J gene end by 0 bases; junction bases not matched to a gene: 7.

The chain is built from TRBV5-4 and TRBJ1-1, with TRBD1 as a possible D gene (6 bases). V was shortened by 4 bases and J by 0 bases, with 19 bases between the two germline ends. This CDR3 is built from 17 residues. Germline CDR1 and CDR2: SGHNT and YYREEE (reference sequence). CDR3 bases: TGTGCCAGCAGCCCAAAGGCGACAGGATCCATGAACACTGAAGCTTTCTTT. Its protein product is CASSPKATGSMNTEAFF.

The chain has TRBV28 and TRBJ1-1; possibly TRBD1 for D (5 bases). In germline, CDR1 is MDHEN, CDR2 SYDVKM. V lost 5 bases to trimming and J lost 5 bases, with 18 bases between them. The CDR3 is 15 residues long. The CDR3 reads CASSPWSGGGTEAFF. The CDR3 DNA sequence: TGTGCCAGCAGTCCTTGGTCGGGGGGAGGTACTGAAGCTTTCTTT.

The CDR3 nucleotides read TGTGCCAGCAGCGTAGATCAGAGCAGGTACTCTGGAAACACCATATATTTT. Amino acids: CASSVDQSRYSGNTIYF. The chain uses TRBV9 and TRBJ1-3; D is unresolved. The CDR3 spans 17 residues. CDR1 and CDR2 from the germline V gene are SGDLS and YYNGEE. Trimming stripped 0 bases from V and 0 bases from J, with 13 bases between.

Written as DNA, the CDR3 is TGTGCCAGCAGACGGGACAGGGAACACACCATATATTTT. It is translated as CASRRDREHTIYF. This chain uses TRBV12-3 or TRBV12-4 with TRBJ1-3; 9 nucleotides match TRBD1. This CDR3 is 13 amino acids long. Losses at the gene ends were 6 bases for V and 8 bases for J; bases not matched to a gene: 5.

J is TRBJ1-2 and V is TRBV27; 7 bases match TRBD1. The CDR3 totals 17 residues. Germline CDR1 is MNHEY and CDR2 is SMNVEV (reference sequence). V shed 8 bases, J shed 1 base, and the junction held 16 bases outside the gene matches. The DNA for the CDR3 is TGTGCCAGCGATACTGGTGAGGGACAGCCGAATAACTATGGCTACACCTTC. Translating gives CASDTGEGQPNNYGYTF.

The V and J genes are TRBV27 and TRBJ2-2, with D uncertain. The V gene's germline CDR1 is MNHEY and CDR2 SMNVEV (reference sequence). This CDR3 contains 14 residues. Trimming stripped 2 bases from V and 5 bases from J, with 9 bases between. The DNA for the CDR3 is TGTGCCAGCAGTTTAGCTCCGACTACCGGGGAGCTGTTTTTT. It is translated as CASSLAPTTGELFF.

The genes are TRBV18 and TRBJ2-3; TRBD2 is a possible D gene (5 bases). Germline V CDR1 and CDR2: KGHSH, LQKENI. Deletions cut 5 bases from V and 4 bases from J, with 13 bases between. This CDR3 has 14 amino acids. CDR3 nucleotides: TGTGCCAGCTCAAAAACAACTAGATCAGATACGCAGTATTTT. It translates to CASSKTTRSDTQYF.

The chain is built from TRBV7-8 and TRBJ1-2; the match to TRBD1 covers 8 bases. CDR3 length equals 13 residues. CDR1 and CDR2 (germline): SGHVS, FQNEAQ. V was clipped by 6 bases and J by 8 bases; unmatched bases: 8. The CDR3 reads CASRLDRAAGYTF. The CDR3 DNA sequence: TGTGCCAGCAGGCTGGACAGGGCGGCGGGCTACACCTTC.

The rearrangement links TRBV2 to TRBJ1-1; 11 positions agree with TRBD1. The CDR3 is 14 amino acids. CDR1 is SNHLY and CDR2 is FYNNEI in the germline V gene. With 5 bases clipped from V and 4 bases from J, the junction kept 3 bases outside the gene matches. CDR3 sequence (DNA): TGTGCCAGCAGTCGGGACAGGGGGAGCACTGAAGCTTTCTTT. Protein sequence: CASSRDRGSTEAFF.

This chain connects TRBV9 to TRBJ1-3; D is possibly TRBD1 (5 bases). Germline CDR1 reads SGDLS; CDR2 reads YYNGEE. V was cut by 3 bases and J by 9 bases, with 16 bases left in between. The CDR3 is 14 residues long. The CDR3 sequence is CASSATAAGTTIYF. CDR3 sequence (DNA): TGTGCCAGCAGCGCGACTGCTGCGGGGACCACCATATATTTT.

This clone was detected a few times. The V gene is TRBV29-1, the J gene TRBJ1-1; D gene unclear. The CDR3 totals 13 residues. CDR1 is SQVTM and CDR2 is ANQGSEA in the germline V gene. V lost 4 bases, J lost 0 bases, and 9 bases lay in between. The CDR3 reads CSVARTMNTEAFF. The CDR3 nucleotides read TGCAGCGTTGCCCGGACTATGAACACTGAAGCTTTCTTT.